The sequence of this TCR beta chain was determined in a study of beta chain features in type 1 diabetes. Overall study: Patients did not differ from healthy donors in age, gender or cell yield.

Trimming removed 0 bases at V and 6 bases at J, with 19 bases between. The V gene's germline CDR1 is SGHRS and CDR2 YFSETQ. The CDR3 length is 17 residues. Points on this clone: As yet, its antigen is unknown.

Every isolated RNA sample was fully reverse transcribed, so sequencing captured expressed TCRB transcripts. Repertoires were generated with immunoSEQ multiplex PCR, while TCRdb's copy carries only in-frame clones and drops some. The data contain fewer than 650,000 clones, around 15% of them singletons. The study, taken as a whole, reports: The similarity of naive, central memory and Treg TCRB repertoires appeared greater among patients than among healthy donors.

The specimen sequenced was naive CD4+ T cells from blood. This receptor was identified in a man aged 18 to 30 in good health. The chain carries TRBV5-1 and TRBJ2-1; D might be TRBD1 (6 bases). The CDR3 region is CASSLGQGSLGRNEQFF. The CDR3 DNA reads TGCGCCAGCAGCTTGGGGCAGGGGAGTCTGGGGCGCAATGAGCAGTTCTTC.